The 21 T cell receptor beta chains below all came from one sample that was sequenced in a study of shared clonotypes between healthy human individuals. The assay was immunoSEQ multiplex PCR, and TCRdb's table has in-frame clones only and misses some. The sample holds about 1.5 million clones, roughly 97% seen once. Sequencing was carried out using naive CD4+ T cells sorted from blood. Specified subset: CD45RA+ positively selected. The receptors derive from a man between 25 and 39 years old in good health.

The V gene is TRBV28, the J gene TRBJ2-7, with D hard to call. Deletions cut 6 bases from V and 2 bases from J, with 8 bases between. The germline gives CDR1 MDHEN, CDR2 SYDVKM. The CDR3 covers 12 residues. In DNA form, the CDR3 reads TGTGCCAGCAGCGTAGGGACCTACGAGCAGTACTTC. Residues: CASSVGTYEQYF.

The V call is TRBV30, the J call TRBJ2-7, with TRBD2 matching 9 bases. Trimming cost V 0 bases and J 4 bases; bases outside gene matches: 7. CDR3 size: 15 residues. In germline, CDR1 is GTSNPN, CDR2 SVGIG (reference sequence). The CDR3 loop reads CAWSVRLAGLYEQYF. CDR3 nucleotide sequence: TGTGCCTGGAGTGTACGGCTAGCGGGACTGTACGAGCAGTACTTC.

The J gene is TRBJ2-1, the V gene TRBV10-3; D tentatively fits TRBD1 or TRBD2 (5 bases each). Per germline, CDR1 ENHRY and CDR2 SYGVKD. V lost 10 bases, J lost 6 bases, and 13 bases lay in between. This CDR3 contains 12 residues. CDR3 DNA: TGTGCCACCACGCTTGGGGGCAATGAGCAGTTCTTC. This translates into CATTLGGNEQFF.

The chain couples TRBV28 to TRBJ1-1, with a possible D match to TRBD1 (5 bases). V was trimmed by 10 bases and J by 6 bases, leaving 18 bases between them. CDR1 is MDHEN, CDR2 SYDVKM, per germline. This CDR3 has 13 residues. Here the CDR3 DNA reads TGTGCCACTACCGACCCCGCGACAGCTGAAGCTTTCTTT. Translation: CATTDPATAEAFF.

This chain joins TRBV5-1 and TRBJ2-7; no clear D. V was trimmed by 0 bases and J by 0 bases, leaving 10 bases between them. Germline CDR1 reads SGHRS; CDR2 reads YFSETQ. The CDR3 is 15 residues long. As DNA, the CDR3 is TGCGCCAGCAGCTTGGGTGCAGGAATCTCCTACGAGCAGTACTTC. It codes for CASSLGAGISYEQYF.

This clone was observed a handful of times. The CDR3 coding sequence is TGTGCCAGCAGTGTCCTCGATGAGCAGTTCTTC. Protein sequence: CASSVLDEQFF. The chain combines TRBV25-1 with TRBJ2-1, with no clear D. The V end was cut by 4 bases, the J end by 8 bases, with 6 bases between. The CDR3 runs 11 residues. Germline values: CDR1 MGHDK, CDR2 SYGVNS.

This clone was found once. An end of the junction differs from the germline gene, which may be a read error. The sample contains more than one DNA sequence encoding this CDR3. The rearrangement uses TRBV2 and TRBJ1-2; D may be TRBD1 (5 bases). Looked up from germline, CDR1 is SNHLY and CDR2 is FYNNEI. This CDR3 comprises 13 residues. The DNA for the CDR3 is TGTGCCAGCAGCGAAGGGGCTAACTATGGCTACACCTTC. As protein: CASSEGANYGYTF.

J is TRBJ1-2 and V is TRBV18, with 7 bases aligning to TRBD1. Looked up from germline, CDR1 is KGHSH and CDR2 is LQKENI. This CDR3 region has 15 residues. With 3 bases clipped from V and 6 bases from J, the junction kept 10 bases outside the gene matches. DNA for the CDR3: TGTGCCAGCTCACCGACGGGACAGAACCTTAATGGCTACACCTTC. The encoded protein is CASSPTGQNLNGYTF.

The chain has TRBV29-1 and TRBJ2-5, with 10 bases lining up with TRBD1. CDR1 is SQVTM and CDR2 is ANQGSEA in the germline V gene. V shed 4 bases, J shed 2 bases, and the junction held 7 bases outside the gene matches. The CDR3 runs to 15 residues. The CDR3 bases are TGCAGCGTTGCTCGGACAGGGGGAAGTCAAGAGACCCAGTACTTC. Protein sequence: CSVARTGGSQETQYF.

This chain uses TRBV2 with TRBJ1-1; TRBD1 matches at 8 bases. The length of the CDR3 is 14 residues. The V segment lost 7 bases and the J segment 7 bases; nucleotides outside the gene matches: 11. The germline V gene encodes CDR1 SNHLY and CDR2 FYNNEI. CDR3 sequence (DNA): TGTGCCAGCACCGCCCTCACAGGGGGTAATGAAGCTTTCTTT. This sequence encodes CASTALTGGNEAFF.

The chain couples TRBV7-2 to TRBJ1-2; TRBD1 is a possible D gene (6 bases). V shed 4 bases and J shed 5 bases, with 17 bases lying between them. In germline, CDR1 is SGHTA, CDR2 FQGNSA. The CDR3 length is 15 residues. The CDR3: CASSSWGQREYGYTF. CDR3 nucleotides: TGTGCCAGCAGCTCGTGGGGACAAAGGGAGTATGGCTACACCTTC.

V usage is TRBV28 and J usage is TRBJ1-5, with no clear D. This CDR3 has 13 residues. Per germline, CDR1 MDHEN and CDR2 SYDVKM. V was trimmed by 3 bases and J by 6 bases, leaving 9 bases between them. The CDR3 loop is CASSFVAGQPQHF. The CDR3 nucleotides are TGTGCCAGCAGTTTCGTTGCAGGTCAGCCCCAGCATTTT.

The chain links TRBV5-1 to TRBJ2-1; no clear D. The germline V gene encodes CDR1 SGHRS and CDR2 YFSETQ. CDR3 size: 16 residues. Trimming left V 0 bases short and J 6 bases short, with 16 bases between. The CDR3 nucleotides are TGCGCCAGCAGCTTGGCACTGACCGAACCAATCAATGAGCAGTTCTTC. This codes for CASSLALTEPINEQFF.

This chain links TRBV29-1 with TRBJ2-3; D is unclear. The germline V and J ends were trimmed by 4 bases and 0 bases, with 11 bases remaining between them. This CDR3 spans 14 amino acids. Germline V gives CDR1 SQVTM, CDR2 ANQGSEA. This CDR3 reads CSVGRPHSTDTQYF. The CDR3 nucleotides read TGCAGCGTTGGTAGGCCTCATAGCACAGATACGCAGTATTTT.

The CDR3 loop reads CASSPPAVGGNYGYTF. The CDR3 coding sequence is TGTGCCAGCAGCCCCCCGGCAGTTGGGGGTAACTATGGCTACACCTTC. This rearrangement joins TRBV7-9 to TRBJ1-2; possibly TRBD1 for D (5 bases). Germline CDR1 reads SEHNR; CDR2 reads FQNEAQ (reference sequence). The CDR3 sequence is 16 residues long. Trimming removed 5 bases from V and 1 base from J, with 17 bases in between.

The chain carries TRBV28 and TRBJ1-5; D remains ambiguous. V was clipped by 8 bases and J by 7 bases, with 15 bases between them. CDR1 and CDR2 from the germline V gene are MDHEN and SYDVKM. There are 13 residues in the CDR3. The CDR3 protein is CASSWGGGQPQHF. The CDR3 DNA is TGTGCCAGCTCCTGGGGTGGAGGCCAGCCCCAGCATTTT.

The V call is TRBV28, the J call TRBJ2-7; no definite D call. Germline CDR1 is MDHEN and CDR2 is SYDVKM. There are 15 residues in the CDR3. The V and J ends lost 6 bases and 5 bases respectively, with 20 bases between them. In nucleotides, the CDR3 is TGTGCCAGCAGAATACCGGGCCCGCAACGGGACGAGCAGTACTTC. Translation gives CASRIPGPQRDEQYF.

This chain connects TRBV5-4 to TRBJ1-1; TRBD1 might be the D (5 bases). Germline CDR1 is SGHNT and CDR2 is YYREEE (reference sequence). V was clipped by 4 bases and J by 0 bases, with 10 bases between them. The CDR3 is 14 residues long. CDR3: CASSPGLMNTEAFF. The CDR3 DNA is TGTGCCAGCAGCCCGGGACTAATGAACACTGAAGCTTTCTTT.

The chain uses TRBV28 and TRBJ1-3, with D possibly matching TRBD1 (6 bases). Germline CDR1 and CDR2: MDHEN and SYDVKM. The CDR3 extends over 14 amino acids. V lost 5 bases, J lost 4 bases, and 12 bases lay in between. The CDR3 DNA is TGTGCCAGCAGTCGACAGGTATACGGAAACACCATATATTTT. Its protein is CASSRQVYGNTIYF.

The chain couples TRBV10-2 to TRBJ2-3; D gene ambiguous. This CDR3 contains 13 residues. In germline, CDR1 is WSHSY, CDR2 SAAADI. V lost 2 bases and J lost 6, with 9 bases in between. The CDR3 DNA is TGCGCCAGCAGTGAGGGGTCACCCGATACGCAGTATTTT. Translating gives CASSEGSPDTQYF.

This chain links TRBV6-5 with TRBJ1-4; 7 bases are shared with TRBD1. After removal of 3 bases from V and 8 bases from J, the junction contained 12 bases not matched to a gene. This CDR3 is built from 16 residues. Looked up from germline, CDR1 is MNHEY and CDR2 is SVGAGI. CDR3 sequence (DNA): TGTGCCAGCAGTTATTCCCTTAGACAGGGTGGAGAAAAACTGTTTTTT. Its translation is CASSYSLRQGGEKLFF.